The T cell receptor beta chain under discussion was sequenced for a study of blood T cell repertoires in COVID-19. Whole-study context: Donors in the United States, Italy and Spain gave samples during acute or convalescent COVID-19.

CDR1 and CDR2 (germline): WSHSY, SAAADI. The CDR3 length is 23 residues. The V gene end was trimmed by 4 bases and the J gene end by 1 base; junction bases not matched to a gene: 24. In the study's own analysis: Reference gene primer amplification in the assay estimated nucleated cell counts. Sequenced by immunoSEQ multiplex PCR; TCRdb stores in-frame clones only, minus some. V and J calls plus clone size are reproduced from that table; the DNA served to infer D and trimming. The sample carries under 250,000 clones, 85% to 95% recorded once. This sequence was found in a man under 40 with COVID-19, enrolled during active disease. J is TRBJ2-1 and V is TRBV10-2; 11 bases are shared with TRBD1. Input material: peripheral blood. CDR3 region: CASSGSRPSEGTGGFGSYNEQFF. CDR3 nucleotide sequence: TGCGCCAGCAGTGGGTCGAGACCCTCCGAGGGGACAGGGGGTTTCGGTTCCTACAATGAGCAGTTCTTC.